Listed below are T cell receptor beta chains from one sample, sequenced in a study of cytomegalovirus exposure and HLA in healthy donors. Produced via immunoSEQ multiplex PCR; TCRdb's table is partial and in-frame only. The sample carries around 150,000 clones, around 75% recorded once. Material for sequencing was PBMCs. The receptors come from a male donor in good health and CMV-seronegative. Each CDR3 is given with its conserved first and last residue. The order of the fields is D gene, clone size, J gene, V gene, CDR3 DNA, CDR3 protein. The D gene is left open where the match is weak. The size entry is marked missing in some rows and otherwise reads once, few, many or a size class.

TRBD1 NA TRBJ1-5 TRBV25-1 TGTGCCAGCAGTGATTGCGGGACAGGGGAGGATAGCAATCAGCCCCAGCATTTT CASSDCGTGEDSNQPQHF
TRBD2 NA TRBJ2-1 TRBV18 TGTGCCAGCTCACCAGCGATAGCGGGAGGTGGCGAGCAGTTCTTC CASSPAIAGGGEQFF
NA NA TRBJ2-3 TRBV28 TGTGCCAGCCCCCCCCCTTTTGGGCTACCTAAGTATCGCACAGATACGCAGTATTTT CASPPPFGLPKYRTDTQYF
TRBD1 NA TRBJ1-3 TRBV6-5 TGTGCCAGCGGGACAGGAGACACCATATATTTT CASGTGDTIYF
NA NA TRBJ2-1 TRBV28 TGTGCCAGCAGTTCCCACTCAACTAGTTTCGATGAGCAGTTCTTC CASSSHSTSFDEQFF
NA NA TRBJ1-2 TRBV6-5 TGTGCCAGCAACCAACAGGGAGCGAAGGGTGGCTACACCTTC CASNQQGAKGGYTF
NA once TRBJ2-6 TRBV7-6 TGTGCCAGCAGCTTGAGCTCGGGTGGGGCCAACGTCCTGACTTTC CASSLSSGGANVLTF
NA NA TRBJ2-3 TRBV7-3 TGTGCCAGCCGAGGGAGTGGCACAGATACGCAGTATTTT CASRGSGTDTQYF
TRBD1 NA TRBJ2-5 TRBV27 TGTGCCAGCAGCCGGGACAGGGGAGAGACCCAGTACTTC CASSRDRGETQYF
NA NA TRBJ1-2 TRBV5-6 TGTGCCAGCAGCTTGCGAGGCGGCTACACCTTC CASSLRGGYTF
TRBD2 NA TRBJ2-7 TRBV7-2 TGTGCCAGCCTTAGCGGGGGGAGCTCCTACGAGCAGTACTTC CASLSGGSSYEQYF
TRBD2 NA TRBJ2-7 TRBV7-9 TGTGCCAGCAGCCCCGAGGGACTAGCGGGAGGGCCCTACGAGCAGTACTTC CASSPEGLAGGPYEQYF
TRBD2 NA TRBJ2-7 TRBV18 TGTGCCAGCTCATCCGGGACTAGCGACTACGAGCAGTACTTC CASSSGTSDYEQYF
NA NA TRBJ1-1 TRBV4-3 TGCGCCAGCAGCCAAGAGGGAACCGGGGAGGCGGCTTTCTTT CASSQEGTGEAAFF
TRBD1 NA TRBJ2-1 TRBV7-9 TGTTCCAGCAGCTTAGCAGGGACAGGGAAAAATGAGCAGTTCTTC CSSSLAGTGKNEQFF
TRBD2 NA TRBJ2-1 TRBV5-5 TGTGCCAGCAGCTTGCGGGAGCGGGAGACCGACAATGAGCAGTTCTTC CASSLRERETDNEQFF
TRBD1 once TRBJ1-1 TRBV2 TGTGCCAGCAGTCTTGGACAGGGGGCTCTGAACACTGAAGCTTTCTTT CASSLGQGALNTEAFF